These 15 T cell receptor beta chains originate from one sample sequenced in a study of blood T cell repertoires in COVID-19. TCRdb keeps only in-frame clones here, not all; method: immunoSEQ multiplex PCR. The sample lists 350,000 to 450,000 clones, 90% to 95% occurring once. Sequencing input: PBMCs or T cells enriched from blood (not recorded which). The source is a woman aged 40 to 49 who had been exposed to COVID-19.

The gene calls are TRBV2 and TRBJ2-3; weak D call: TRBD2 (5 bases). The V gene's germline CDR1 is SNHLY and CDR2 FYNNEI. V lost 6 bases, J lost 4 bases, and 14 bases lay in between. The CDR3 spans 14 residues. DNA for the CDR3: TGTGCCAGCAGGGATAGCGCGAGCTCAGATACGCAGTATTTT. Translating gives CASRDSASSDTQYF.

V usage is TRBV14 and J usage is TRBJ2-7; 7 bases map to TRBD1. Germline loops: CDR1 SGHDN, CDR2 FVKESK. The CDR3 contains 17 residues. The V and J ends lost 2 bases and 0 bases, in that order; junction bases with no gene match: 10. The DNA of the CDR3 is TGTGCCAGCAGCCAAACCGTAAGGACAGGCCGCTCCTACGAGCAGTACTTC. This translates into CASSQTVRTGRSYEQYF.

The chain has TRBV3-1 (or the pseudogene TRBV3-2) and TRBJ1-3, with D possibly TRBD1 on 5 matching bases. V was cut by 4 bases and J by 0 bases, with 13 bases left in between. This CDR3 comprises 16 residues. Germline V gives CDR1 LGHDT, CDR2 YNNKEL (reference sequence). CDR3 protein: CASSLKFGGSGNTIYF. The CDR3 coding sequence is TGTGCCAGCAGCCTGAAATTCGGGGGCTCTGGAAACACCATATATTTT.

The chain carries TRBV7-9 and TRBJ1-2; D not certain. The V and J ends lost 3 bases and 3 bases respectively, with 8 bases between them. CDR1 is SEHNR and CDR2 is FQNEAQ in the germline V gene (reference sequence). The CDR3 has 13 amino acids. CDR3 nucleotides: TGTGCCAGCAGCTTCAAGCCCGACTATGGCTACACCTTC. Translating gives CASSFKPDYGYTF.

This clone was found a few times. V usage is TRBV5-4 and J usage is TRBJ2-1; 7 nucleotides agree with TRBD2. The CDR3 is 15 amino acids. CDR1 SGHNT and CDR2 YYREEE come from the germline V gene (reference sequence). The J segment lost 8 bases and the V segment lost 2 bases, leaving 10 bases of the junction unmatched. In DNA form, the CDR3 reads TGTGCCAGCAGCTTTCCCGGCGGGGGAGGGGATGAGCAGTTCTTC. Translation: CASSFPGGGGDEQFF.

The V gene is TRBV5-1, the J gene TRBJ2-1, with 11 positions matching TRBD2. Germline CDR1 and CDR2: SGHRS and YFSETQ. This CDR3 contains 16 residues. The junction had 11 bases not matched to a gene; V was cut back by 5 bases and J by 7 bases. CDR3 sequence (DNA): TGCGCCAGCAGTCTGTATAGCGGGAGGGCCTGGAATGAGCAGTTCTTC. Translation: CASSLYSGRAWNEQFF.

The chain carries TRBV3-1 (or the pseudogene TRBV3-2) and TRBJ1-2; weak D call: TRBD1 (5 bases). The length of the CDR3 is 15 residues. The ends were cut back, 4 bases at V and 0 bases at J, with 12 bases in the middle. Germline CDR1 is LGHDT and CDR2 is YNNKEL (reference sequence). CDR3 region: CASSLAGTANYGYTF. For the CDR3, the DNA is TGTGCCAGCAGCCTGGCGGGGACCGCTAACTATGGCTACACCTTC.

This chain connects TRBV4-3 to TRBJ2-1, with D possibly being TRBD1 (5 bases). CDR1 is LGHNA, CDR2 YSLEER, per germline. V shed 4 bases and J shed 6 bases, with 7 bases lying between them. The CDR3 spans 12 residues. CDR3 loop: CASSRTFNEQFF. For the CDR3, the DNA is TGCGCCAGCAGCCGGACATTCAATGAGCAGTTCTTC.

This chain joins TRBV19 and TRBJ1-2; 7 bases agree with TRBD1. The germline V gene has CDR1 LNHDA and CDR2 SQIVND (reference sequence). CDR3 size: 13 residues. Trimming cost V 4 bases and J 6 bases; bases outside gene matches: 5. CDR3 sequence reads: CASSRSGQDGYTF. The CDR3 DNA sequence: TGTGCCAGTAGTAGATCTGGACAGGATGGCTACACCTTC.

The chain employs TRBV5-4 and TRBJ1-6; D ambiguous. The CDR3 runs 16 residues. Germline V gene data show CDR1 as SGHNT and CDR2 as YYREEE (reference sequence). V was shortened by 7 bases and J by 7 bases, with 21 bases between the two germline ends. CDR3 sequence: CASFPGGARGNSPLHF. The CDR3 DNA reads as TGTGCCAGCTTCCCTGGAGGTGCACGTGGGAATTCACCCCTCCACTTT.

The sample holds a few counts of this clone. V usage is TRBV27 and J usage is TRBJ2-3; 11 bases align to TRBD2. The V segment lost 0 bases and the J segment 5 bases; nucleotides outside the gene matches: 1. The CDR3 contains 15 residues. Germline V gene lookup returns CDR1 MNHEY and CDR2 SMNVEV (reference sequence). The DNA of the CDR3 is TGTGCCAGCAGTTTATCCGGACTAGCGGGAGATACGCAGTATTTT. Protein: CASSLSGLAGDTQYF.

V is TRBV10-3 and J is TRBJ2-2; no firm D call. The CDR3 has 16 residues. CDR1 is ENHRY, CDR2 SYGVKD, per germline. Between the trimmed V and J ends, which lost 4 bases and 1 base, there was a span of 13 bases. The CDR3 loop reads CAISVLPGGNTGELFF. The DNA of the CDR3 is TGTGCCATCAGTGTACTCCCGGGTGGGAACACCGGGGAGCTGTTTTTT.

The CDR3 sequence is CASSLFGWTSGRQETQYF. The CDR3 nucleotides are TGTGCCAGCAGCTTATTTGGATGGACTAGCGGGCGTCAAGAGACCCAGTACTTC. The V call is TRBV11-3, the J call TRBJ2-5; 11 bases fit TRBD2. CDR3 size: 18 residues. V was pared by 2 bases and J by 2 bases, with 10 bases of the junction left unmatched. The germline CDR1 and CDR2 sequences are SGHNT and YENEEA. Full variable domain (outside the CDR3, taken from reference TRBV11-3 and TRBJ2-5): EAGVVQSPRYKIIEKKQPVAFWCNPISGHNTLYWYLQNLGQGPELLIRYENEEAVDDSQLPKDRFSAERLKGVDSTLKIQPAELGDSAVYLCASSLFGWTSGRQETQYFGPGTRLLVL.

The sample holds a few counts of this clone. J is TRBJ1-1 and V is TRBV7-6; TRBD1 agrees at 7 bases. J lost 6 bases, V lost 5 bases, and 12 bases had no gene match. The CDR3 extends over 15 amino acids. Per germline, CDR1 SGHVS and CDR2 FNYEAQ. For the CDR3, the DNA is TGTGCCAGCAGCCGCGACAGGGAGACAAAATCTGAAGCTTTCTTT. Translating gives CASSRDRETKSEAFF.

This clone appeared a single time. The chain joins TRBV29-1 to TRBJ2-7; 13 bases match TRBD2. The V segment lost 4 bases and the J segment 4 bases; nucleotides outside the gene matches: 4. This CDR3 comprises 14 residues. CDR1 SQVTM and CDR2 ANQGSEA come from the germline V gene. The CDR3: CSVGRLAGGYEQYF. The DNA for the CDR3 is TGCAGCGTTGGACGACTAGCGGGAGGATACGAGCAGTACTTC.